This TCR beta chain was sequenced during a study of early T cells in non-severe SARS-CoV-2 infection. Individual cDNA molecules were tagged with unique molecular identifiers. TCRdb ran MiXCR on the 5' RACE reads and lists one entry per CDR3 protein. The profile shows 32,000 or so distinct CDR3 sequences, 5.7% of them singletons. This clonotype was counted many times. The CDR3 runs to 16 residues. The germline V gene has CDR1 SEHNR and CDR2 FQNEAQ (reference sequence). Trimming pared 1 base from V and 4 bases from J, leaving 16 bases between. The receptor comes from an adult who was a healthcare worker with PCR-confirmed SARS-CoV-2 infection or an uninfected control (not recorded which). Sequencing was carried out using whole blood. The chain employs TRBV7-9 and TRBJ1-1; weak D call: TRBD1 (5 bases). CDR3 protein: CASSLGVWEGRTEAFF. CDR3 bases: TGTGCCAGCAGCTTAGGCGTCTGGGAGGGACGCACTGAAGCTTTCTTT.